This record looks at one TCR beta chain sequence and its context. These data belong to a study of cytomegalovirus exposure and HLA in healthy donors. Germline-derived CDR1 and CDR2 are SGHAT and FQNNGV. This CDR3 is built from 18 residues. After removal of 5 bases from V and 5 bases from J, the junction contained 19 bases not matched to a gene. This PCR relied on a set of 60 Vbeta primers and 13 Jbeta primers. As originally analysed: Later reanalysis found approximately 76 million unique TCR beta chains, some 10 million of them shared. Sequencing was performed with immunoSEQ multiplex PCR; in TCRdb, only in-frame clones are kept and a portion is missing. V and J calls and clone size come straight from that table; D and trimming were deduced from the DNA. The sample has over 150,000 clones, roughly 78% seen once.

The sequencing sample was made of PBMCs. The gene calls are TRBV11-2 and TRBJ2-5; 8 bases align to TRBD1. The receptor was derived from a woman between 50 and 59 years old in good health and CMV-seropositive. CDR3 loop: CASSLGTGGLFERETQYF. The CDR3 DNA reads as TGTGCCAGCAGCCTGGGGACAGGAGGCCTCTTTGAACGGGAGACCCAGTACTTC.